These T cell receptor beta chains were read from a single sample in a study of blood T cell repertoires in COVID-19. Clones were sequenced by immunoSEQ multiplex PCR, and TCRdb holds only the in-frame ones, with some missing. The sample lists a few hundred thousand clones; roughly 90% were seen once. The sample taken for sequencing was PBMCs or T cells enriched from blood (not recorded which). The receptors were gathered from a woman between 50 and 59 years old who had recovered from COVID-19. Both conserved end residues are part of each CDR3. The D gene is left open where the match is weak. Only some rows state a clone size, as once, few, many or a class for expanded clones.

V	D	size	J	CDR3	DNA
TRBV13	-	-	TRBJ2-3	CASSSLPIYSTDTQYF	TGTGCCAGCAGCTCGCTCCCAATATACTCCACAGATACGCAGTATTTT
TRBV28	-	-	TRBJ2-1	CASRTGTPNEQFF	TGTGCCAGCAGAACCGGGACACCCAATGAGCAGTTCTTC
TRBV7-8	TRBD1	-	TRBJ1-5	CASSPALWTGGRQPQHF	TGTGCCAGCAGCCCTGCCCTTTGGACAGGTGGGCGTCAGCCCCAGCATTTT
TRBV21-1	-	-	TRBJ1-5	CASSKVKGAPDSNQPQHF	TGTGCCAGCAGCAAAGTTAAGGGGGCACCCGATAGCAATCAGCCCCAGCATTTT
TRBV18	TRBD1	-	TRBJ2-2	CASSPRQGNTGELFF	TGTGCCAGCTCACCAAGACAGGGTAACACCGGGGAGCTGTTTTTT
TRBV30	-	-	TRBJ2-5	CAWSVPGLETQYF	TGTGCCTGGAGTGTACCGGGGTTGGAGACCCAGTACTTC
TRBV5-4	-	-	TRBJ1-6	CASSLTGQNNSPLHF	TGTGCCAGCAGCTTGACAGGGCAAAATAATTCACCCCTCCACTTT
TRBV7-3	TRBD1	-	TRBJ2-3	CASSADRDDRGTDTQYF	TGTGCCAGCAGCGCCGACCGGGACGACAGGGGTACAGATACGCAGTATTTT
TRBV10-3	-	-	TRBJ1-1	CAISEDRNTEAFF	TGTGCCATCAGTGAGGACAGGAACACTGAAGCTTTCTTT
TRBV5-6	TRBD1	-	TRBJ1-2	CASSETGDTNYGYTF	TGTGCCAGCAGCGAGACAGGGGACACCAACTATGGCTACACCTTC
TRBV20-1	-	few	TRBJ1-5	CSASRDQPQHF	TGCAGTGCTAGCAGGGATCAGCCCCAGCATTTT
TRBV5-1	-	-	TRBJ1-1	CASSGQLNTEAFF	TGCGCCAGCAGTGGACAGCTGAACACTGAAGCTTTCTTT
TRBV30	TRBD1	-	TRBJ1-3	CAWSPTGLAAGNTIYF	TGTGCCTGGAGTCCGACAGGGTTAGCGGCTGGAAACACCATATATTTT
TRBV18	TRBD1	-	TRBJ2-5	CASSLGQQETQYF	TGTGCCAGCTCACTGGGACAGCAAGAGACCCAGTACTTC
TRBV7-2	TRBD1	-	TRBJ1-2	CASSLGLDRVGGYTF	TGTGCCAGCAGCTTAGGCCTCGACAGGGTTGGAGGCTACACCTTC
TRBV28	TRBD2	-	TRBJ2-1	CASSGLAGGQFSSYNEQFF	TGTGCCAGCAGTGGATTGGCGGGAGGTCAGTTCAGCTCCTACAATGAGCAGTTCTTC
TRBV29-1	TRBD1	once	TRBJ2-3	CSVTPDRGLIADTQYF	TGCAGCGTGACTCCAGACAGGGGGCTGATTGCAGATACGCAGTATTTT
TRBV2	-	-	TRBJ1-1	CASSVLAENTEAFF	TGTGCCAGCAGTGTATTGGCGGAGAACACTGAAGCTTTCTTT
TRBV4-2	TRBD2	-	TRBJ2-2	CASSPESGRETGELFF	TGTGCCAGCAGCCCAGAGAGCGGGAGAGAAACCGGGGAGCTGTTTTTT
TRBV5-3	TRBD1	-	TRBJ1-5	CARSNYPPGTGSNQPQHF	TGTGCCAGAAGCAATTATCCCCCCGGGACAGGTAGTAATCAGCCCCAGCATTTT
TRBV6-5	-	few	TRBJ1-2	CAGSRARDYGYTF	TGTGCCGGGTCGAGGGCGCGGGACTATGGCTACACCTTC
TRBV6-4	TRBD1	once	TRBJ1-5	CASTDRDYSNQPQHF	TGTGCCAGCACAGACAGGGATTATAGCAATCAGCCCCAGCATTTT
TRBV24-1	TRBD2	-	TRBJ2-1	CATSDLILAGPYNEQFF	TGTGCCACCAGTGATTTGATACTAGCGGGACCCTACAATGAGCAGTTCTTC
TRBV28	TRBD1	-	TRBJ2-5	CASSLTFRGPETQYF	TGTGCCAGCAGTTTGACATTCAGGGGGCCGGAGACCCAGTACTTC
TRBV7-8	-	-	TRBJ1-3	CASSLTGTFAGNTIYF	TGTGCCAGCAGCTTAACCGGGACATTTGCTGGAAACACCATATATTTT
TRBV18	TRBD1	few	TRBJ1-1	CASSKTGSTEAFF	TGTGCCAGCTCCAAGACAGGGTCCACTGAAGCTTTCTTT
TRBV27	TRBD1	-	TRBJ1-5	CASSLRGQGINQPQHF	TGTGCCAGCAGTTTGAGAGGACAGGGAATCAATCAGCCCCAGCATTTT
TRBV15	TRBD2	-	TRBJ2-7	CATSREGLAEYEQYF	TGTGCCACCAGCAGAGAGGGACTAGCGGAATACGAGCAGTACTTC
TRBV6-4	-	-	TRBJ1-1	CASSEDRRSTEAFF	TGTGCCAGCAGCGAAGACAGAAGAAGCACTGAAGCTTTCTTT
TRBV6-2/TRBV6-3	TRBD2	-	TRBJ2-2	CASSYSLVVAGVETGELFF	TGTGCCAGCAGTTACTCCCTAGTGGTAGCGGGAGTTGAAACCGGGGAGCTGTTTTTT
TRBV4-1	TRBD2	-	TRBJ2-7	CASSPGLAGGPRDEQYF	TGCGCCAGCAGCCCGGGACTAGCGGGAGGGCCGAGGGACGAGCAGTACTTC
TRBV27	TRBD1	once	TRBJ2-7	CASSLSAGLLRDRSYEQYF	TGTGCCAGCAGTTTATCGGCTGGCCTTCTCCGGGACAGGTCGTACGAGCAGTACTTC
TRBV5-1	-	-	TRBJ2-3	CASRLGGDRDTQYF	TGCGCCAGCAGGTTAGGGGGAGATCGCGATACGCAGTATTTT
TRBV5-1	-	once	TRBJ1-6	CASSLGEADSPLHF	TGCGCCAGCAGCTTGGGTGAGGCCGATTCACCCCTCCACTTT
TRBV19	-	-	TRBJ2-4	CASSSGSTSGNIQYF	TGTGCCAGTAGCTCTGGATCAACCTCCGGGAACATTCAGTACTTC
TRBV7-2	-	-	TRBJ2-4	CASSLEYSPRSIQYF	TGTGCCAGCAGCTTAGAGTACTCCCCGAGGAGCATTCAGTACTTC
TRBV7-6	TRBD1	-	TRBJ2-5	CASSSRTGQVTQYF	TGTGCCAGCAGCTCGCGGACAGGGCAGGTGACCCAGTACTTC
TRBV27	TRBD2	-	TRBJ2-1	CASSFGTSGIRGRINEQFF	TGTGCCAGCAGTTTCGGGACTAGCGGGATTCGGGGCCGTATCAATGAGCAGTTCTTC
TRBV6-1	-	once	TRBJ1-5	CASSEGGRQPQHF	TGTGCCAGCAGTGAAGGGGGGAGGCAGCCCCAGCATTTT
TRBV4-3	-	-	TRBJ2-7	CASSQDPSDYEQYF	TGCGCCAGCAGCCAAGACCCCAGTGACTACGAGCAGTACTTC
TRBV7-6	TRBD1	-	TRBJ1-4	CASALRGHDEKLFF	TGTGCCAGCGCTCTCAGGGGGCACGATGAAAAACTGTTTTTT
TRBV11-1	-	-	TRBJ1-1	CASSLRGGPVTEAFF	TGTGCCAGCAGCTTGAGGGGGGGGCCCGTCACTGAAGCTTTCTTT
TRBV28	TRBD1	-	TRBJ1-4	CASSPLPGQGNEKLFF	TGTGCCAGCAGTCCCCTTCCGGGACAGGGCAATGAAAAACTGTTTTTT
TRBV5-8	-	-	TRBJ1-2	CASSLSQPRGYGYTF	TGTGCCAGCAGCTTGTCTCAGCCGCGCGGCTATGGCTACACCTTC
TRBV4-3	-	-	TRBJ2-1	CASSQDRNRYNEQFF	TGCGCCAGCAGCCAAGATAGGAACAGATACAATGAGCAGTTCTTC
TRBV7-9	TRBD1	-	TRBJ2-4	CASSLARGTALIAKNIQYF	TGTGCCAGCAGCTTAGCGAGGGGGACAGCCCTTATAGCCAAAAACATTCAGTACTTC
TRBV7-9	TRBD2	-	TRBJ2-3	CASSFSGRTDTQYF	TGTGCCAGCAGCTTTAGCGGGAGAACAGATACGCAGTATTTT
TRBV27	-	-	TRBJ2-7	CATGRIYEQYF	TGTGCCACTGGGAGGATCTACGAGCAGTACTTC
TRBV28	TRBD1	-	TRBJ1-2	CASRSGTGVPSYGYTF	TGTGCCAGCAGGTCCGGGACAGGGGTCCCTTCCTATGGCTACACCTTC
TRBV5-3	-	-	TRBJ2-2	CARSLGVATGELFF	TGTGCCAGAAGCTTGGGTGTGGCAACCGGGGAGCTGTTTTTT
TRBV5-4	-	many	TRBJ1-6	CASSLASQRGSPLHF	TGTGCCAGCAGCTTGGCGTCTCAAAGGGGTTCACCCCTCCACTTT
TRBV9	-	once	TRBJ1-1	CASSVVIKGDTEAFF	TGTGCCAGCAGCGTAGTTATCAAGGGGGACACTGAAGCTTTCTTT
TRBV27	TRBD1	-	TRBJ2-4	CASSQWTGLSKNIQYF	TGTGCCAGCAGTCAATGGACAGGGCTGTCCAAAAACATTCAGTACTTC